The 30 T cell receptor beta chains below all came from one sample that was sequenced in a study of blood T cell repertoires in COVID-19. Libraries were prepared by immunoSEQ multiplex PCR; TCRdb keeps only in-frame clonotypes and omits some of them. The sample lists 200,000 to 300,000 clones, about 85% seen once, with 3% in the top ten. The specimen was peripheral blood. Every receptor here comes from a man in his late teens or twenties with active or convalescent COVID-19.

The chain uses TRBV6-5 and TRBJ1-2; D may be TRBD1 (5 bases). This CDR3 comprises 12 residues. The V gene lost 5 bases and the J gene lost 7 bases, with 11 bases spanning the gap. Germline values: CDR1 MNHEY, CDR2 SVGAGI. The CDR3 is CASSNYGGGYTF. The CDR3 DNA follows: TGTGCCAGCAGTAACTACGGGGGTGGCTACACCTTC.

J is TRBJ2-1 and V is TRBV28; D is uncertain. Per germline, CDR1 MDHEN and CDR2 SYDVKM. The CDR3 is 11 amino acids. V was cut by 6 bases and J by 10 bases, with 10 bases left in between. CDR3 region: CASSRSREQFF. CDR3 nucleotides: TGTGCCAGCAGCCGTTCCAGGGAGCAGTTCTTC.

The V call is TRBV25-1, the J call TRBJ2-2, with 7 bases identical to TRBD1. CDR1 is MGHDK and CDR2 is SYGVNS in the germline V gene. The junction had 2 bases not matched to a gene; V was cut back by 8 bases and J by 2 bases. CDR3 length: 13 residues. The CDR3 sequence: CASRTGNTGELFF. CDR3 DNA sequence: TGTGCCAGCCGGACAGGAAACACCGGGGAGCTGTTTTTT.

This chain connects TRBV7-3 to TRBJ2-3, with TRBD2 matching 10 bases. The germline V gene encodes CDR1 SGHTA and CDR2 FQGTGA. V was pared by 5 bases and J by 6 bases, with 8 bases of the junction left unmatched. The CDR3 consists of 15 residues. In DNA, the CDR3 is TGTGCCAGCAGCCCCAGCGGGGGGGCAAGGGATACGCAGTATTTT. Translation gives CASSPSGGARDTQYF.

The genes are TRBV2 and TRBJ1-1; 7 bases are shared with TRBD1. The V gene's germline CDR1 is SNHLY and CDR2 FYNNEI. V was pared by 3 bases and J by 5 bases, with 9 bases of the junction left unmatched. The length of the CDR3 is 15 residues. Here the CDR3 reads CASSERQGVRTEAFF. CDR3 sequence (DNA): TGTGCCAGCAGTGAGAGGCAGGGGGTGAGGACTGAAGCTTTCTTT.

This clone was seen once. The CDR3 nucleotides read TGTGCCAGCAGGGGGACAGGGAACGAGCAGTACTTC. Protein: CASRGTGNEQYF. The chain uses TRBV27 and TRBJ2-7; TRBD1 agrees at 9 bases. CDR1 and CDR2 (germline): MNHEY, SMNVEV (reference sequence). Unmatched junction bases numbered 2, after V lost 6 bases and J lost 5 bases. The CDR3 is made up of 12 amino acids.

The rearrangement joins TRBV6-5 to TRBJ2-1, with D possibly TRBD1 on 6 matching bases. Trimming shortened V by 6 bases and J by 0 bases, and 12 bases separated the two germline ends. The germline V gene has CDR1 MNHEY and CDR2 SVGAGI. The CDR3 has 15 residues. CDR3 nucleotide sequence: TGTGCCAGCAGACCGCAAGGGGGCTCCTACAATGAGCAGTTCTTC. Protein: CASRPQGGSYNEQFF.

This clone showed up just once. This chain uses TRBV7-2 with TRBJ1-2, with D perhaps matching TRBD1 (6 bases). V lost 3 bases and J lost 4, with 9 bases in between. CDR1 and CDR2 (germline): SGHTA, FQGNSA. There are 13 residues in the CDR3. The CDR3 coding sequence is TGTGCCAGCAGCTTGGGACACCTCTATGGCTACACCTTC. Protein sequence: CASSLGHLYGYTF.

V is TRBV21-1 and J is TRBJ1-3; TRBD1 is the table's D call, not checked against the DNA. TRBV21-1 is a recognized pseudogene. This CDR3 contains 15 residues. The CDR3 DNA reads as TGTGCCAGCAGCATCAGAGAAGGGACAGGAAACACCATATATTTT. Amino acid sequence: CASSIREGTGNTIYF.

This chain uses TRBV29-1 with TRBJ1-2, with 9 bases matching TRBD1. Germline loops: CDR1 SQVTM, CDR2 ANQGSEA. The ends lost 4 bases at V and 8 bases at J; junction bases unmatched: 14. CDR3 length: 15 amino acids. CDR3 in DNA: TGCAGCGTTGGAGAACAGGGACAGGGTGGGAGCGGCTACACCTTC. Amino acid sequence: CSVGEQGQGGSGYTF.

This sequence joins TRBV3-1 (or the pseudogene TRBV3-2) and TRBJ1-2; the match to TRBD1 covers 8 bases. CDR1 LGHDT and CDR2 YNNKEL come from the germline V gene (reference sequence). The CDR3 runs 13 residues. Trimming cost V 4 bases and J 6 bases; bases outside gene matches: 4. CDR3 loop: CASSRGQGNGYTF. CDR3 DNA: TGTGCCAGCAGCCGCGGACAGGGAAATGGCTACACCTTC.

The chain has TRBV28 and TRBJ2-5, with TRBD2 matching 7 bases. The germline CDR1 and CDR2 sequences are MDHEN and SYDVKM. Trimming cost V 6 bases and J 0 bases; bases outside gene matches: 7. The CDR3 is made up of 15 amino acids. CDR3 sequence (DNA): TGTGCCAGCAGACCCCTAGCGGAAAACCAAGAGACCCAGTACTTC. Its protein product is CASRPLAENQETQYF.

The V call is TRBV7-9, the J call TRBJ1-4, with D unresolved. The CDR3 runs 13 residues. V lost 6 bases to trimming and J lost 4 bases, with 9 bases between them. Looked up from germline, CDR1 is SEHNR and CDR2 is FQNEAQ (reference sequence). The CDR3 sequence: CASRFGSNEKLFF. In DNA, the CDR3 is TGTGCCAGCAGATTCGGGAGTAATGAAAAACTGTTTTTT.

The genes are TRBV29-1 and TRBJ1-2; D is undetermined. From germline, CDR1 is SQVTM and CDR2 ANQGSEA. V lost 5 bases to trimming and J lost 5 bases, with 12 bases between them. This CDR3 has 12 amino acids. Here the CDR3 reads CSVRSGLYGYTF. As DNA, the CDR3 is TGCAGCGTTAGGTCGGGGTTATATGGCTACACCTTC.

A remark on this clone: Relative to the germline gene, one junction end is altered; a read error may explain this. The chain combines TRBV29-1 with TRBJ1-2, with a possible D match to TRBD1 (5 bases). The CDR3 runs to 10 residues. Germline V lookup: CDR1 SQVTM, CDR2 ANQGSEA. CDR3 nucleotides: TGCAGCGTTCACGACGGACAAACCCGCTTC. It is translated as CSVHDGQTRF.

This clone occurred a few times. V and J are TRBV11-1 and TRBJ1-5; the D is unclear. Germline V CDR1 and CDR2: SGHAT, FQDESV (reference sequence). The CDR3 runs 13 residues. Deletions cut 1 base from V and 6 bases from J, with 7 bases between. CDR3 sequence (DNA): TGTGCCAGCAGCTTAGGGCGAGGTCAGCCCCAGCATTTT. It translates to CASSLGRGQPQHF.

The V gene is TRBV5-1, the J gene TRBJ2-1; D might be TRBD1 (8 bases). Trimming shortened V by 6 bases and J by 4 bases, and 32 bases separated the two germline ends. The germline V gene has CDR1 SGHRS and CDR2 YFSETQ. The CDR3 runs 20 residues. In DNA, the CDR3 is TGCGCCAGCACCTATGCAACAGGGGGGGCTCACCCAGGGATTTACAATGAGCAGTTCTTC. Encoded protein: CASTYATGGAHPGIYNEQFF.

V is TRBV3-1 (or the pseudogene TRBV3-2) and J is TRBJ2-7; tentative D call: TRBD2 (6 bases). In germline, CDR1 is LGHDT, CDR2 YNNKEL (reference sequence). V lost 4 bases to trimming and J lost 10 bases, with 11 bases between them. The CDR3 runs 11 residues. Here the CDR3 reads CASSRSGAQYF. The CDR3 DNA follows: TGTGCCAGCAGCCGATCGGGAGCCCAGTACTTC.

The CDR3 nucleotides read TGTGCCAGCAGCTCCCCAAACAGGGGGCGCATGGGAAGAACGCAGTATTTT. Translation gives CASSSPNRGRMGRTQYF. The V and J genes are TRBV5-6 and TRBJ2-3, with 9 bases that match TRBD1. This CDR3 has 17 amino acids. From germline, CDR1 is SGHDT and CDR2 YYEEEE. The trim removed 3 bases at V and 9 bases at J, leaving 17 bases unmatched.

The V call is TRBV29-1, the J call TRBJ1-5, with 11 bases matching TRBD1. Trimming cost V 4 bases and J 5 bases; bases outside gene matches: 1. There are 13 residues in the CDR3. CDR1 is SQVTM, CDR2 ANQGSEA, per germline. CDR3 bases: TGCAGCGTTGGGGGACAGGGGGATCAGCCCCAGCATTTT. Protein product: CSVGGQGDQPQHF. The entire variable domain, with the rest obtained from reference TRBV29-1 and TRBJ1-5, is as follows: SAVISQKPSRDICQRGTSLTIQCQVDSQVTMMFWYRQQPGQSLTLIATANQGSEATYESGFVIDKFPISRPNLTFSTLTVSNMSPEDSSIYLCSVGGQGDQPQHFGDGTRLSIL.

V gene TRBV2 combines with J gene TRBJ1-1; no firm D call. V gave up 10 bases and J gave up 6 bases, with 9 bases separating them. This CDR3 region has 10 residues. Germline V gene data show CDR1 as SNHLY and CDR2 as FYNNEI. The DNA of the CDR3 is TGTGCCAAGGGAGCGCCTGAAGCTTTCTTT. The encoded protein is CAKGAPEAFF.

The chain employs TRBV7-9 and TRBJ1-4; no firm D call. Between the trimmed V and J ends, which lost 5 bases and 7 bases, there was a span of 14 bases. CDR1 and CDR2 from the germline V gene are SEHNR and FQNEAQ (reference sequence). This CDR3 is built from 14 residues. The DNA of the CDR3 is TGTGCCAGCAGCCGCCGGGTCGTGGGTGAAAAACTGTTTTTT. It encodes CASSRRVVGEKLFF.

V usage is TRBV4-2 and J usage is TRBJ1-4, with D possibly matching TRBD1 (5 bases). Per the germline V gene, CDR1 is LGHNA and CDR2 is YNFKEQ. CDR3 length equals 15 residues. V lost 0 bases and J 7 bases, leaving 12 bases between the germline ends. CDR3 loop: CASSQEGQVREKLFF. In DNA form, the CDR3 reads TGTGCCAGCAGCCAAGAGGGGCAGGTCCGTGAAAAACTGTTTTTT.

The J gene is TRBJ2-3, the V gene TRBV6-5, with D perhaps TRBD1 (6 bases). V was trimmed by 6 bases and J by 4 bases, leaving 14 bases between them. This CDR3 has 14 residues. Germline CDR1 is MNHEY and CDR2 is SVGAGI. The CDR3 spells CASSLNRDPDTQYF. CDR3 DNA sequence: TGTGCCAGCAGCCTCAACAGGGATCCAGATACGCAGTATTTT.

In regard to this clone: The junction does not match germline at one end; this may be a read error. The CDR3 DNA sequence: TGTGCTAGCAGCTGCCTAGGGGGCGGGTTCTCCTACGAGCAGTACTTC. It codes for CASSCLGGGFSYEQYF. V usage is TRBV7-7 and J usage is TRBJ2-7; 7 nucleotides line up with TRBD1. Germline-derived CDR1 and CDR2 are SSHAT and FNYEAQ (reference sequence). The CDR3 contains 16 residues.

The rearrangement joins TRBV7-3 to TRBJ1-1; 7 nucleotides match TRBD1. With 5 bases clipped from V and 8 bases from J, the junction kept 8 bases outside the gene matches. The CDR3 runs to 13 residues. Germline V lookup: CDR1 SGHTA, CDR2 FQGTGA. The CDR3 here is CASSPGVDREAFF. The CDR3 region has the DNA TGTGCCAGCAGCCCCGGGGTGGACAGGGAAGCTTTCTTT.

The rearrangement links TRBV3-1 (or the pseudogene TRBV3-2) to TRBJ2-7; 8 bases map to TRBD2. CDR1 LGHDT and CDR2 YNNKEL come from the germline V gene (reference sequence). V was pared by 2 bases and J by 2 bases, with 14 bases of the junction left unmatched. The CDR3 consists of 18 residues. In nucleotides, the CDR3 is TGTGCCAGCAGCCAATCCCGTCGGGTGGCGGGAGGACCCTACGAGCAGTACTTC. Translation: CASSQSRRVAGGPYEQYF.

This chain uses TRBV6-1 with TRBJ2-1; D is uncertain. The germline V gene encodes CDR1 MNHNS and CDR2 SASEGT. There are 15 residues in the CDR3. The V end was cut by 0 bases, the J end by 5 bases, with 11 bases between. CDR3 sequence reads: CASSEANAADNEQFF. The CDR3 DNA reads as TGTGCCAGCAGTGAAGCCAACGCCGCGGACAATGAGCAGTTCTTC.

The gene calls are TRBV5-1 and TRBJ1-1, with 9 bases matching TRBD1. Germline V CDR1 and CDR2: SGHRS, YFSETQ. The CDR3 extends over 14 amino acids. J lost 4 bases, V lost 0 bases, and 1 base had no gene match. CDR3 in amino acids: CASSLGDRVTEAFF. As DNA, the CDR3 is TGCGCCAGCAGCTTGGGGGACAGGGTCACTGAAGCTTTCTTT.

The rearrangement uses TRBV7-9 and TRBJ1-2; unclear D gene. Trimming cost V 4 bases and J 4 bases, with 22 bases left between them. Per the germline V gene, CDR1 is SEHNR and CDR2 is FQNEAQ (reference sequence). The CDR3 runs to 17 residues. The CDR3: CASSYLGSHSLTYGYTF. The CDR3 DNA reads TGTGCCAGCAGCTACCTGGGGAGCCATTCACTAACCTATGGCTACACCTTC.